What follows describes a single T cell receptor beta chain. Its antigen is currently unknown. The data were obtained in a study of shared clonotypes between healthy human individuals. In the original workflow: Filtering differed for immunoSEQ, which gave only junction sequences without quality scores. The data were produced by immunoSEQ multiplex PCR, yet TCRdb's version contains in-frame clones alone and is incomplete. V and J calls and clone size are copied from that table; D and trimming were computed from the DNA. The profile shows roughly 1,500,000 clones, roughly 98.5% of them singletons. The donor cohort consisted entirely of Caucasian adults residing in Nashville, Tennessee. Overall study results and limits: A reduction in generation probabilities was seen for non-shared clonotypes relative to those shared by all four donors.

Sequenced material: naive CD4+ T cells sorted from blood. Subset specified: CD45RA+ positively selected. The sequence derives from a man aged 25 to 40 in good health.

This chain's CDR3 is CASSEGRTADEQYF. CDR3 DNA: TGTGCCAGCAGTGAAGGGAGGACAGCGGACGAGCAGTACTTC. The rearrangement links TRBV2 to TRBJ2-7; maybe TRBD1 (6 bases). This CDR3 has 14 amino acids. Trimming took 1 base from V and 5 from J, leaving 12 bases between them. From germline, CDR1 is SNHLY and CDR2 FYNNEI.